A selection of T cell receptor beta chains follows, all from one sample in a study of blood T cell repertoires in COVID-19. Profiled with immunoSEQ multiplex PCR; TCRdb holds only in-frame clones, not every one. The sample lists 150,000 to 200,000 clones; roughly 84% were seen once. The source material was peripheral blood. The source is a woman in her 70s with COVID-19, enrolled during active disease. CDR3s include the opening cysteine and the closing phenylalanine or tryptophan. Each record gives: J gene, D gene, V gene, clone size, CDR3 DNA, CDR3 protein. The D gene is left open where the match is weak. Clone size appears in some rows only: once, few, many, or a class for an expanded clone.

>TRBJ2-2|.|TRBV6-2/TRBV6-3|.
TGTGCCAGCAGTTCGTCCGGGGAGCTGTTTTTT
CASSSSGELFF
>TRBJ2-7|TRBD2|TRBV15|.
TGTGCCACCAGCAGCGATCCTAGCGGGGCCTACGAGCAGTACTTC
CATSSDPSGAYEQYF
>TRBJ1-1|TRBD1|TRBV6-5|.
TGTGCCAGCATAAAGACAGGGGGAGGGACTGAAGCTTTCTTT
CASIKTGGGTEAFF
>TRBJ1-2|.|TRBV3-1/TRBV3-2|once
TGTGCCAGCAGCCAATCAGGGGCGAATGGCTACACCTTC
CASSQSGANGYTF
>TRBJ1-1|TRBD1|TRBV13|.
TGTGCCAGCAGCCCTCGACAGGGCCAAAGGGAAAACACTGAAGCTTTCTTT
CASSPRQGQRENTEAFF
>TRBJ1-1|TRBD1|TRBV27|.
TGTGCCAGCAGTTCCAGGACAGGGGGCACTGAAGCTTTCTTT
CASSSRTGGTEAFF
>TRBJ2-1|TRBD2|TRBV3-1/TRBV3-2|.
TGTGCCAGCAGCCAAGTGGGACTAGCGGGGGGGCCGCTCTACAATGAGCAGTTCTTC
CASSQVGLAGGPLYNEQFF
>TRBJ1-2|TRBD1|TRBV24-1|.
TGTGCCACCAGTGACCTTCCAGGGGGCGCGAGGGGCTACACCTTC
CATSDLPGGARGYTF
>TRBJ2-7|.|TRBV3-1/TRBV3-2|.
TGTGCCAGCAGCTCATACGCAGGGGCTTCCTACGAGCAGTACTTC
CASSSYAGASYEQYF
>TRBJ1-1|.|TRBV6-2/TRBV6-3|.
TGTGCCAGCAGTTCCCGGAGAGGTTCGCGGGACACTGAAGCTTTCTTT
CASSSRRGSRDTEAFF
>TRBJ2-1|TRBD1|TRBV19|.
TGTGCCAGTAGTATAGCCTACAGGGGGTTGGTGGAGCAGTTCTTC
CASSIAYRGLVEQFF
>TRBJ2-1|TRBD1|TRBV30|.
TGTGCCTGGGGATACAGGGGCCCCAGCTCCTACAATGAGCAGTTCTTC
CAWGYRGPSSYNEQFF
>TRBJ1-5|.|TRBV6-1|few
TGTGCCAGCAGTAGACCAGGGAGCAATCAGCCCCAGCATTTT
CASSRPGSNQPQHF
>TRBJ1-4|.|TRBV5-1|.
TGCGCCAGCAGCTTGGGGACAGAGGGCGGAAAACTGTTTTTT
CASSLGTEGGKLFF
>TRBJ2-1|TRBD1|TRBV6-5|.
TGTGCCAGCAACCCCCGGGACAGGGGTTACAATGAGCAGTTCTTC
CASNPRDRGYNEQFF